This T cell receptor beta chain was observed in a study of spatial heterogeneity in lung cancer (dated by TCRdb to about 2019). About the full investigation: Beta-chain transcripts were consistently detected in greater numbers than alpha-chain transcripts, which likely reflected higher beta-chain transcript abundance. Both alpha and beta chains were TCR-sequenced in approximately 200 tumor regions, roughly 70 matched nontumor lung samples and around 50 PBMC samples obtained at surgery. Nonsynonymous mutation counts, determined by whole-exome sequencing of tumor tissue, were related to TCR repertoire features. TCR alpha and beta repertoires were quantitatively compared across multiple tumor regions, matched nontumor lung and blood in non-small cell lung cancer. In the raw uncorrected reads, each unique combination of TCR and UMI appeared on average more than ten times. Study-wide findings and limitations: Ubiquitous expanded tumor TCRs were found in blood more often at tumor resection than at routine follow-up. Additional single-cell paired TCR alpha and beta sequencing was considered necessary to confirm, at a functional level, the hypothesis that regional TCRs recognize regional mutations.

This clonotype has a handful of counts. Its antigen is unknown. Per-nucleotide qualities are absent, and no much larger clonotype sits a single base away. What the time point label conveys for this sample: sample taken at primary tumor resection. TCR sequencing used whole RNA extracted from tumor and nontumor lung tissue, or from cryopreserved PBMC samples, without cell sorting. The donors were some 72 patients from the lung TRACERx cohort who had early-stage, untreated non-small cell lung cancer. Only patients with enough RNA available from two or more tumor regions were chosen for TCR sequencing. Libraries were prepared through 5' RACE. Sequenced using a NextSeq 500. In the TCR library protocol, a unique molecular identifier was attached to each TCR cDNA molecule so that PCR and sequencing errors could be corrected. Concerning the study's data processing: Decombinator tools were used for TCR identification, UMI-based error correction and CDR3 extraction. Expanded TCRs were defined as those above a frequency of 2 per 1,000, corresponding to the top 1% of the tumor frequency distribution. Each repertoire was subsampled 100 times to 5,000 TCRs, after which Renyi diversity was computed with the R vegan package. To build CDR3 similarity networks, amino acid triplet string-kernel similarity was used, and CDR3s were connected when their pairwise similarity was above 0.82. Starting from the raw public reads, TCRdb applied fastp trimming at Q25, assembled clones with MiXCR and retained in-frame beta chains. Rows merge per CDR3 protein into single entries with the most common DNA and genes. Clone size and V and J calls follow TCRdb, not the original study. The sample includes about 52,000 distinct CDR3 sequences, with 6% to 9% observed a single time. Of the sample, less than 3.5% falls within the top ten clones.

The TCR sequence derives from a female donor with early-stage non-small cell lung cancer. The sample was PBMCs, taken at surgery.

In nucleotide form, the sequence is TGTGCCAGCAGCTACTCCGGGGGACACACTGAAGCTTTCTTT. This translates into CASSYSGGHTEAFF. This receptor chain uses TRBV11-2 and TRBJ1-1; TRBD1 is a weak D gene call, 5 bases matching. Trimming removed 4 bases from V and 3 bases from J, leaving 12 bases between the germline ends. CDR1 and CDR2, per the germline V gene, are SGHAT and FQNNGV. From the cysteine up to the phenylalanine, the CDR3 has a length of 14 residues. The CDR3 DNA has 42 bases and is translated from base 1.